These 23 T cell receptor beta chains were all obtained from the same sample, sequenced in a study of shared clonotypes between healthy human individuals (dated by TCRdb to the early 2020s). Libraries were built with the immunoSEQ multiplex PCR assay. TCRdb holds this immuneACCESS table with in-frame rearrangements only. Some clones are missing; in checked studies, unresolved V genes explain under half, and the rest has no known cause. The sample table records fewer than 650,000 clones; 60% to 85% of these occur just once. 10% to 15% of the sample comes from the top ten. The material sequenced was PBMCs. These receptors came from a woman aged 40 to 55 in good health. Some clones in this sample may be carry-over from other donors' samples.

The chain links TRBV5-1 to TRBJ2-5; 9 bases agree with TRBD2. The germline V gene encodes CDR1 SGHRS and CDR2 YFSETQ. After removal of 4 bases from V and 13 bases from J, the junction contained 14 bases not matched to a gene. This CDR3 is built from 14 residues. The CDR3 region has the DNA TGCGCCAGCAGCCTGGGACAGCGGGAGGCCAATTCGTACTTC. Translating gives CASSLGQREANSYF. The full variable domain, in which reference TRBV5-1 and TRBJ2-5 provide the parts outside the CDR3, is KAGVTQTPRYLIKTRGQQVTLSCSPISGHRSVSWYQQTPGQGLQFLFEYFSETQRNKGNFPGRFSGRQFSNSRSEMNVSTLELGDSALYLCASSLGQREANSYFGPGTRLLVL.

The rearrangement joins TRBV15 to TRBJ1-2; D uncertain. The CDR3 has 12 amino acids. Trimming cost V 1 base and J 10 bases, with 10 bases left between them. Germline assignment: CDR1 LNHNV and CDR2 YYDKDF (reference sequence). CDR3 amino acids: CATSRVGITYTF. DNA of the CDR3: TGTGCCACCAGCAGAGTCGGGATCACCTACACCTTC.

V gene TRBV5-1 combines with J gene TRBJ2-2; D unresolved. CDR1 and CDR2 from the germline V gene are SGHRS and YFSETQ. Trimming cost V 1 base and J 4 bases, with 11 bases left between them. The CDR3 spans 15 residues. The CDR3 region has the DNA TGCGCCAGCAGCTTGAATGGCCCGCCCACCGGGGAGCTGTTTTTT. Encoded protein: CASSLNGPPTGELFF. Full variable domain (missing parts from reference TRBV5-1 and TRBJ2-2): KAGVTQTPRYLIKTRGQQVTLSCSPISGHRSVSWYQQTPGQGLQFLFEYFSETQRNKGNFPGRFSGRQFSNSRSEMNVSTLELGDSALYLCASSLNGPPTGELFFGEGSRLTVL.

This clone has just a few counts. The DNA of the CDR3 is TGTGCCAGCAGCGCCGGGACAGGGGTCGGGTACGAGCAGTACTTC. This codes for CASSAGTGVGYEQYF. The rearrangement joins TRBV9 to TRBJ2-7; 10 bases line up with TRBD1. J was trimmed by 4 bases and V by 3 bases; bases with no gene match: 7. CDR1 and CDR2 (germline): SGDLS, YYNGEE. The CDR3 runs to 15 residues.

J is TRBJ1-5 and V is TRBV2; D not resolved. The CDR3 is 15 residues long. The germline V gene has CDR1 SNHLY and CDR2 FYNNEI. Trimming stripped 5 bases from V and 1 base from J, with 12 bases between. CDR3 region: CASSIRHISNQPQHF. CDR3 DNA sequence: TGTGCCAGCAGTATTAGACATATCAGCAATCAGCCCCAGCATTTT.

The CDR3 sequence: CASSEQGTANTEAFF. The CDR3 DNA sequence: TGTGCCAGCAGTGAACAGGGCACGGCGAACACTGAAGCTTTCTTT. The chain is built from TRBV2 and TRBJ1-1; D might be TRBD1 (5 bases). This CDR3 comprises 15 residues. The germline V gene has CDR1 SNHLY and CDR2 FYNNEI. Deletions cut 2 bases from V and 1 base from J, with 11 bases between.

J is TRBJ2-5 and V is TRBV18; the D gene is possibly TRBD1 (5 bases). Trimming took off 6 bases at V and 2 bases at J, with 13 bases between the two ends. The CDR3 is made up of 14 amino acids. The V gene's germline CDR1 is KGHSH and CDR2 LQKENI. In DNA form, the CDR3 reads TGTGCCAGCTCGCAGACAGCAGGACAAGAGACCCAGTACTTC. This codes for CASSQTAGQETQYF.

This chain connects TRBV4-1 to TRBJ1-2; D gene ambiguous. Germline V gene sequence: CDR1 MGHRA, CDR2 YSYEKL. This CDR3 region has 14 residues. V gave up 1 base and J gave up 4 bases, with 10 bases separating them. The CDR3: CASSQVGPIYGYTF. CDR3 in DNA: TGCGCCAGCAGCCAAGTTGGGCCTATCTATGGCTACACCTTC.

This clone appeared once. At the DNA level, this CDR3 is encoded by other sequences in the same sample as well. The chain combines TRBV28 with TRBJ2-5; maybe TRBD1 (6 bases). The CDR3 covers 15 residues. Per the germline V gene, CDR1 is MDHEN and CDR2 is SYDVKM. Deletions cut 2 bases from V and 5 bases from J, with 15 bases between. CDR3 DNA sequence: TGTGCCAGCAGTTTACCGCCGGACAGAAAGGAGACCCAGTACTTC. Residues: CASSLPPDRKETQYF.

The chain uses TRBV29-1 and TRBJ2-3; 8 bases match TRBD1. J lost 7 bases, V lost 0 bases, and 24 bases had no gene match. The germline V gene has CDR1 SQVTM and CDR2 ANQGSEA. The CDR3 is 20 amino acids. The CDR3 loop is CSVEEPPGAQGAKGLYTQYF. CDR3 sequence (DNA): TGCAGCGTTGAAGAGCCCCCCGGGGCGCAGGGGGCAAAGGGTTTGTATACGCAGTATTTT.

This chain connects TRBV15 to TRBJ2-3; TRBD2 matches at 7 bases. Germline CDR1 is LNHNV and CDR2 is YYDKDF (reference sequence). Trimming cost V 5 bases and J 2 bases; bases outside gene matches: 4. There are 14 residues in the CDR3. The CDR3 spells CATSGGGHTDTQYF. The CDR3 DNA follows: TGTGCCACCAGCGGGGGAGGGCACACAGATACGCAGTATTTT.

The chain combines TRBV27 with TRBJ1-2, with 7 bases fitting TRBD1. The junction had 10 bases not matched to a gene; V was cut back by 5 bases and J by 4 bases. The V gene's germline CDR1 is MNHEY and CDR2 SMNVEV (reference sequence). The CDR3 runs 15 residues. CDR3 amino acids: CASSATGVFLYGYTF. CDR3 bases: TGTGCCAGCAGTGCCACAGGGGTTTTCCTCTATGGCTACACCTTC.

The CDR3 sequence is CASSPGTSGRADTQYF. The CDR3, as DNA: TGTGCCAGCAGCCCTGGGACTAGCGGGAGAGCAGATACGCAGTATTTT. The rearrangement links TRBV11-3 to TRBJ2-3; 14 bases map to TRBD2. CDR1 is SGHNT, CDR2 YENEEA, per germline. J lost 4 bases, V lost 5 bases, and 5 bases had no gene match. The CDR3 runs to 16 residues.

The CDR3 is CASSLGDRDYNEQFF. For the CDR3, the DNA is TGTGCCAGCAGCTTAGGTGACAGGGACTACAATGAGCAGTTCTTC. This chain joins TRBV7-6 and TRBJ2-1, with 7 nucleotides matching TRBD1. CDR3 length: 15 amino acids. V dropped 1 base and J dropped 3; count of bases not matched to a gene: 3. Germline assignment: CDR1 SGHVS and CDR2 FNYEAQ.

V usage is TRBV6-5 and J usage is TRBJ2-2; TRBD2 is a possible D gene (5 bases). CDR3 length equals 15 residues. V lost 9 bases to trimming and J lost 4 bases, with 18 bases between them. Germline V gives CDR1 MNHEY, CDR2 SVGAGI. The CDR3 reads CASHRGSRATGELFF. The CDR3 DNA reads as TGTGCCAGTCACCGGGGATCTAGGGCCACCGGGGAGCTGTTTTTT.

The chain links TRBV28 to TRBJ2-2, with D possibly being TRBD2 (7 bases). Between the trimmed V and J ends, which lost 5 bases and 4 bases, there was a span of 14 bases. CDR1 and CDR2 from the germline V gene are MDHEN and SYDVKM. The CDR3 consists of 15 residues. The CDR3 protein is CASSRGGSPTGELFF. In DNA form, the CDR3 reads TGTGCCAGCAGTAGGGGGGGCTCTCCCACCGGGGAGCTGTTTTTT.

This chain uses TRBV11-2 with TRBJ2-1, with 11 bases that match TRBD2. V lost 10 bases and J lost 0; bases outside the gene matches: 2. Germline assignment: CDR1 SGHAT and CDR2 FQNNGV. CDR3 length: 14 amino acids. The CDR3 DNA reads as TGTGCCACCACTAGCGGGAGCTCCTACAATGAGCAGTTCTTC. Protein product: CATTSGSSYNEQFF.

Concerning this clone itself: The sample holds other DNA sequences that translate to the same CDR3. This chain connects TRBV27 to TRBJ2-7; TRBD2 agrees at 13 bases. Germline V gene sequence: CDR1 MNHEY, CDR2 SMNVEV (reference sequence). The CDR3 length is 15 residues. V trimming: 5 bases; J trimming: 2 bases; junction bases outside the gene matches: 3. The CDR3: CASSPGLAGTYEQYF. The CDR3 DNA follows: TGTGCCAGCAGTCCGGGACTAGCGGGAACCTACGAGCAGTACTTC.

This chain connects TRBV4-1 to TRBJ2-7; D not certain. This CDR3 has 16 residues. Per germline, CDR1 MGHRA and CDR2 YSYEKL. Trimming pared 0 bases from V and 1 base from J, leaving 13 bases between. CDR3 DNA sequence: TGCGCCAGCAGCCAAGATGAGGCCCACAGTTCCTACGAGCAGTACTTC. This codes for CASSQDEAHSSYEQYF.

There are a few counts of this clone. A read error is the likely source, as a far larger clone sits one nucleotide away. The sample contains more than one DNA sequence encoding this CDR3. The gene calls are TRBV11-2 and TRBJ1-1; possibly TRBD1 for D (6 bases). Germline V CDR1 and CDR2: SGHAT, FQNNGV. The CDR3 length is 16 residues. CDR3 coding DNA: TGTGCAAGCAGCCCCTACAGGGAGTCCCCGAACACTGAAGCTTTCTTT. This translates into CASSPYRESPNTEAFF.

The V call is TRBV30, the J call TRBJ2-5; weak D call: TRBD2 (6 bases). Germline lookup yields CDR1 GTSNPN and CDR2 SVGIG (reference sequence). V lost 5 bases and J 0 bases, leaving 13 bases between the germline ends. This CDR3 is 14 amino acids long. The CDR3 loop reads CAWSVQRDQETQYF. CDR3 DNA: TGTGCCTGGTCGGTCCAGCGGGACCAAGAGACCCAGTACTTC.

The chain recombines TRBV6-5 with TRBJ2-2; TRBD1 or TRBD2 may be the D gene (6 bases each). The CDR3 spans 12 residues. Germline CDR1 MNHEY, CDR2 SVGAGI. The ends were cut back, 8 bases at V and 6 bases at J, with 10 bases in the middle. CDR3 sequence reads: CASSRGAGELFF. CDR3 sequence (DNA): TGTGCCAGCTCAAGGGGGGCCGGGGAGCTGTTTTTT.

The rearrangement uses TRBV7-9 and TRBJ2-2; D perhaps matches TRBD1 (5 bases). V shed 2 bases and J shed 6 bases, with 10 bases lying between them. There are 14 residues in the CDR3. CDR1 and CDR2 from the germline V gene are SEHNR and FQNEAQ (reference sequence). The CDR3 bases are TGTGCCAGCAGCTTATCAGGGCGGTCCGGGGAGCTGTTTTTT. It encodes CASSLSGRSGELFF. Complete variable domain (other parts from reference TRBV7-9 and TRBJ2-2): DTGVSQNPRHKITKRGQNVTFRCDPISEHNRLYWYRQTLGQGPEFLTYFQNEAQLEKSRLLSDRFSAERPKGSFSTLEIQRTEQGDSAMYLCASSLSGRSGELFFGEGSRLTVL.